The 8 T cell receptor beta chains reported below all come from one sample, sequenced in a study of OX40 agonist ivuxolimab in advanced cancers. Clones were read by immunoSEQ multiplex PCR, and TCRdb kept only the in-frame ones, dropping some. The data contain around 66,000 clones, 87% of them singletons. Sequencing used CD4+ or CD8+ T cells sorted from blood, obtained in a trial of the OX40 agonist ivuxolimab. The receptor set was obtained from an adult with an advanced solid tumor such as melanoma, head and neck, liver or kidney cancer.

This chain uses TRBV4-3 with TRBJ1-2; TRBD1 might be the D (6 bases). CDR3 length equals 13 residues. V was trimmed by 4 bases and J by 2 bases, leaving 8 bases between them. CDR1 and CDR2 (germline): LGHNA, YSLEER. DNA of the CDR3: TGCGCCAGCAGCCTGGACAGAAACTATGGCTACACCTTC. This gives the protein CASSLDRNYGYTF.

CDR3 nucleotides: TGTGCCAGCTCACCGGGTTCACAGGAAAATTCACCCCTCCACTTT. Translation: CASSPGSQENSPLHF. V and J are TRBV18 and TRBJ1-6; D may be TRBD1 (5 bases). CDR3 size: 15 residues. Germline lookup yields CDR1 KGHSH and CDR2 LQKENI. Trimming cost V 3 bases and J 7 bases, with 13 bases left between them.

The chain joins TRBV28 to TRBJ2-3; 8 nucleotides line up with TRBD1. Germline lookup yields CDR1 MDHEN and CDR2 SYDVKM. Trimming removed 5 bases from V and 0 bases from J; junction bases left unmatched: 4. This CDR3 has 15 residues. The CDR3 is CASSHQGASTDTQYF. As DNA, the CDR3 is TGTGCCAGCAGTCACCAGGGGGCGAGCACAGATACGCAGTATTTT.

The chain's CDR3 is CASSVIQGRDTQYF. In DNA, the CDR3 is TGTGCCAGCAGTGTCATCCAGGGTCGGGATACGCAGTATTTT. The chain recombines TRBV2 with TRBJ2-3; a possible D gene is TRBD1 (5 bases). This CDR3 is built from 14 residues. The germline gives CDR1 SNHLY, CDR2 FYNNEI. V lost 4 bases, J lost 6 bases, and 14 bases lay in between.

The rearrangement links TRBV7-8 to TRBJ1-3; maybe TRBD1 (5 bases). This CDR3 is 14 amino acids long. The germline V and J ends were trimmed by 4 bases and 1 base, with 8 bases remaining between them. Germline V gene sequence: CDR1 SGHVS, CDR2 FQNEAQ. The CDR3 sequence: CASSSAGSGNTIYF. As DNA, the CDR3 is TGTGCCAGCAGCTCGGCAGGGTCTGGAAACACCATATATTTT.

This sequence joins TRBV5-6 and TRBJ1-2; no clear D. Germline V CDR1 and CDR2: SGHDT, YYEEEE. V gave up 1 base and J gave up 1 base, with 11 bases separating them. This CDR3 has 15 amino acids. CDR3 amino acids: CASSLFIGYNYGYTF. CDR3 in DNA: TGTGCCAGCAGCTTGTTTATAGGGTATAACTATGGCTACACCTTC.

The rearrangement joins TRBV9 to TRBJ2-7; TRBD2 matches at 7 bases. Germline CDR1 and CDR2: SGDLS and YYNGEE. The CDR3 loop spans 13 amino acids. V gave up 4 bases and J gave up 6 bases; unmatched junction bases: 7. CDR3 nucleotide sequence: TGTGCCAGCAGCCTCCCACCGGGAGGCGAGCAGTACTTC. It specifies CASSLPPGGEQYF.

The V call is TRBV4-1, the J call TRBJ2-1; TRBD2 matches 8 bases. V was clipped by 1 base and J by 0 bases; unmatched bases: 5. Germline V gene lookup returns CDR1 MGHRA and CDR2 YSYEKL. The CDR3 covers 17 residues. The CDR3 nucleotides read TGCGCCAGCAGCCAAGGGTTAGCGGGACCCTCCTACAATGAGCAGTTCTTC. Encoded protein: CASSQGLAGPSYNEQFF.